What follows describes a single TCR beta chain. This entry is derived from a study of shared clonotypes between healthy human individuals. Germline assignment: CDR1 ENHRY and CDR2 SYGVKD. The germline V and J ends were trimmed by 0 bases and 6 bases, with 14 bases remaining between them. This CDR3 has 16 amino acids. For every subset, genomic DNA was evenly distributed across several immunoSEQ plates. Profiling relied on immunoSEQ multiplex PCR, and the TCRdb table lists in-frame clones only, not all of them. This table has roughly 1,600,000 clones, 98% appearing once. V usage is TRBV10-3 and J usage is TRBJ2-2, with D possibly matching TRBD1 (6 bases). The source material was naive CD4+ T cells sorted from blood. Subset here: CD45RA+ positively selected. The TCR was taken from a man aged 25 to 45 in good health. The CDR3 here is CAISESWGRVAGELFF. CDR3 nucleotide sequence: TGTGCCATCAGTGAGTCATGGGGGCGTGTGGCCGGGGAGCTGTTTTTT.